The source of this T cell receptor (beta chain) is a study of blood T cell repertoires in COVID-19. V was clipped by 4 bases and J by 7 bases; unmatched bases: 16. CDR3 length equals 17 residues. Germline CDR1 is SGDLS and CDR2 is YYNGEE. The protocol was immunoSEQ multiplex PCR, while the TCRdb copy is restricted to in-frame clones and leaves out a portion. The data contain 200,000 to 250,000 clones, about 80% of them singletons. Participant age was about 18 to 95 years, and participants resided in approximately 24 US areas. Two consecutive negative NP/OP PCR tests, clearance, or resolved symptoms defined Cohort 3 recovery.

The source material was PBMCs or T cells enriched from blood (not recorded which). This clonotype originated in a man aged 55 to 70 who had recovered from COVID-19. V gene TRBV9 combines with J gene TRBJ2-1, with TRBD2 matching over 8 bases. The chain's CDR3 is CASSTRDTRLARNEQFF. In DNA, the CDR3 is TGTGCCAGCAGCACCCGGGACACTCGACTAGCGAGGAATGAGCAGTTCTTC.